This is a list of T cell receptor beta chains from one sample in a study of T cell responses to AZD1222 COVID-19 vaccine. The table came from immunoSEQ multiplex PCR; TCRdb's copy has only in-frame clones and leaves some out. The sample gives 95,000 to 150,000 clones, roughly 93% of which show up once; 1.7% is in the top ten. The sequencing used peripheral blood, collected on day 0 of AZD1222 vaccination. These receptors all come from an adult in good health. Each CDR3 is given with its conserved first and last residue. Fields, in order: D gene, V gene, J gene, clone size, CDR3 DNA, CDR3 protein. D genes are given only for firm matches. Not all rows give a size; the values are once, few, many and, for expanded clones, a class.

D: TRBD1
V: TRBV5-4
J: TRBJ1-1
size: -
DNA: TGTGCCAGCAGATCCGGGACAGGGGGCGGCGGGTTCGGGGGTGACACTGAAGCTTTCTTT
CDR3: CASRSGTGGGGFGGDTEAFF

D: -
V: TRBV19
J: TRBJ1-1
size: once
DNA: TGTGCCAGTAGTATAAATAGGGACACTGAAGCTTTCTTT
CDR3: CASSINRDTEAFF

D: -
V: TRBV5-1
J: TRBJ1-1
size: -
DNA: TGCGCCAGCAGCTTGGAGCCAGGGCCATTGAACACTGAAGCTTTCTTT
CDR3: CASSLEPGPLNTEAFF

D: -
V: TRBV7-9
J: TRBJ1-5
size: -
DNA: TGTGCCAGCAGCTCCCTCAATGATGAGCAGCCCCAGCATTTT
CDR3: CASSSLNDEQPQHF

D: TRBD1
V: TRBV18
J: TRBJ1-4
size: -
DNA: TGTGCCAGCTCACCTTCACAGGGGAGGTTTGAAAAACTGTTTTTT
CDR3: CASSPSQGRFEKLFF

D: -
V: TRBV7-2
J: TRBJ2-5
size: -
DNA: TGTGCCAGCAGCTTAGGCTCCCGGGCGCGGTTTGGGGAGACCCAGTACTTC
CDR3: CASSLGSRARFGETQYF

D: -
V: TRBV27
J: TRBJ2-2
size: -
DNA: TGTGCCAGCAGTTTACGGGGAGCGGACACCGGGGAGCTGTTTTTT
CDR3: CASSLRGADTGELFF

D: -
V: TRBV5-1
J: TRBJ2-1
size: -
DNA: TGCGCCAGCAGCCAATTACTCAGCAATGAGCAGTTCTTC
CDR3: CASSQLLSNEQFF

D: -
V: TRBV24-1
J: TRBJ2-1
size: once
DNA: TGTGCCACCAGTGATCCCGGACGGGCTTCGCAGTTCTTC
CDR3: CATSDPGRASQFF

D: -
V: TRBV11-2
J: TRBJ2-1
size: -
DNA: TGTGCCAGCAGCGGCACTGGGCGTGGTAATGAGCAGTTCTTC
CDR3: CASSGTGRGNEQFF

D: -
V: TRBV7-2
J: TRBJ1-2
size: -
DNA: TGTGCCAGCAGCTTAGTGGGGGGGGACCCCTTACGCTACACCTTC
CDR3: CASSLVGGDPLRYTF

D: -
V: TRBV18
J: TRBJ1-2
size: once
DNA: TGTGCCAGCTCCCGAGACAGCGGAAATTATGGCTACACCTTC
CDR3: CASSRDSGNYGYTF

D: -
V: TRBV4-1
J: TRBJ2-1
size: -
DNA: TGCGCCAGCAGCCAGCAGGGGTTGGACAATGAGCAGTTCTTC
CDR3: CASSQQGLDNEQFF

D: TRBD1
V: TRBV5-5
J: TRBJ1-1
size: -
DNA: TGTGCCAGCAGTCCTGGACAGGGCGTTTCTGGAGCTTTCTTT
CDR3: CASSPGQGVSGAFF

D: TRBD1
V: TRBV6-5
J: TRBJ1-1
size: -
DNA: TGTGCCAGCAGCCCCGGACAGGTCATGAACACTGAAGCTTTCTTT
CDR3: CASSPGQVMNTEAFF

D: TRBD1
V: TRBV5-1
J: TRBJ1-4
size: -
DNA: TGCGCCAGCAGCTTGTTGGCAGGGGGTCATGAAAAACTGTTTTTT
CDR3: CASSLLAGGHEKLFF

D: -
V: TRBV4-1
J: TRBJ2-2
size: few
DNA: TGCGCCAGCAGCCAAGATAGCCCGGGGGCCTTGAACACCGGGGAGCTGTTTTTT
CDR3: CASSQDSPGALNTGELFF